This TCR beta chain was observed in a study of CD8 T cells in ankylosing spondylitis. This clonotype was seen only a few times. Its cognate antigen is unknown. Study results and limitations: Existing reports had already noted some motif variants in reactive arthritis synovial fluid and blood. Researchers report that disease-linked clones proved CD8+ and relatively rare in peripheral blood.

TCRdb reprocessed the 5' RACE reads with MiXCR, giving one entry per CDR3 protein. The sample holds 200,000 to 250,000 distinct CDR3 sequences, around 10% seen once. The CDR3 contains 12 residues. Trimming left V 1 base short and J 4 bases short, with 4 bases between. Germline-derived CDR1 and CDR2 are SGHRS and YFSETQ. This clonotype was sampled from a male donor with ankylosing spondylitis or in good health (not recorded which). The source material was blood, either unsorted or a sorted T cell fraction (not recorded which). The rearrangement links TRBV5-1 to TRBJ2-3; D remains unclear. The CDR3 nucleotides are TGCGCCAGCAGCTTGATTTCAGATACGCAGTATTTT. This gives the protein CASSLISDTQYF.